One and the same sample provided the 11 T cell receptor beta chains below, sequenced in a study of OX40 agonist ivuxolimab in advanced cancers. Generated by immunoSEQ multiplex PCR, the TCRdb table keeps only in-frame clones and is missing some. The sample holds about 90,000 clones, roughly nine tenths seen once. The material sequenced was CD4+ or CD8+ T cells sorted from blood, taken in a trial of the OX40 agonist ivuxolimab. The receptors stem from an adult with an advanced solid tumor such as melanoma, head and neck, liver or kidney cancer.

CDR3 in amino acids: CASSAGQTLGYGYTF. The CDR3, as DNA: TGCGCCAGCAGCGCCGGACAGACTCTAGGCTATGGCTACACCTTC. This rearrangement joins TRBV5-1 to TRBJ1-2, with TRBD1 as a possible D gene (6 bases). This CDR3 has 15 residues. Germline-derived CDR1 and CDR2 are SGHRS and YFSETQ. Trimming cost V 4 bases and J 4 bases, with 17 bases left between them.

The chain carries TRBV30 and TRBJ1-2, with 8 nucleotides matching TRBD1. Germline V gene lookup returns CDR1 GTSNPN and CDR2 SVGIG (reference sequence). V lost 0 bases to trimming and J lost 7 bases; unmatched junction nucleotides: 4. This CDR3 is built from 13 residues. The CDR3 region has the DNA TGTGCCTGGAGTGTGCAGGGGGCTTCTGGCTACACCTTC. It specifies CAWSVQGASGYTF.

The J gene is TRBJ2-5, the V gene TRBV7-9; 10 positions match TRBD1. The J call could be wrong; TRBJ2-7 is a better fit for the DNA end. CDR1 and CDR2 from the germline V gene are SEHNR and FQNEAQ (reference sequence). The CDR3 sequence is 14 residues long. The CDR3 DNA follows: TGTGCCAGCAGCGCCCGGGACAGGGGCTACGAGCAGTACTTC. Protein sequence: CASSARDRGYEQYF.

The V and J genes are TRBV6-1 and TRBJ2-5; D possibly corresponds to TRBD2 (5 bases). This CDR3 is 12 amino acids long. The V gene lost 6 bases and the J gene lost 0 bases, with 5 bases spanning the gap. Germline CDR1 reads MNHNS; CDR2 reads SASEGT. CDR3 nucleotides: TGTGCCAGCAGGGACTACCAAGAGACCCAGTACTTC. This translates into CASRDYQETQYF.

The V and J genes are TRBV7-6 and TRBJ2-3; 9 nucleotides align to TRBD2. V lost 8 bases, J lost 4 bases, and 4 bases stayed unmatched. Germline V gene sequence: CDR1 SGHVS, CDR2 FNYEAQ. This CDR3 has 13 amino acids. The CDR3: CASLGGRADTQYF. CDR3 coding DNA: TGTGCCAGCCTCGGCGGGAGGGCAGATACGCAGTATTTT.

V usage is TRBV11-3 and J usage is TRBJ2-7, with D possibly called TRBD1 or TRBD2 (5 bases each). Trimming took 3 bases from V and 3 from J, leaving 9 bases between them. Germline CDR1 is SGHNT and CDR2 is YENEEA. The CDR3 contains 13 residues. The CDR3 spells CASSFGTYYEQYF. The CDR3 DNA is TGTGCCAGCAGCTTTGGGACGTACTACGAGCAGTACTTC.

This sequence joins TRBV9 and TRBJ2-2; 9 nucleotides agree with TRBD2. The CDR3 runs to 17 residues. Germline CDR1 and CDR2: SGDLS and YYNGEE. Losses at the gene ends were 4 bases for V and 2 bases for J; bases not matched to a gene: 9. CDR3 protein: CASSFQLSGSNTGELFF. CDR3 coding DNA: TGTGCCAGCAGCTTCCAACTTAGCGGGAGTAACACCGGGGAGCTGTTTTTT.

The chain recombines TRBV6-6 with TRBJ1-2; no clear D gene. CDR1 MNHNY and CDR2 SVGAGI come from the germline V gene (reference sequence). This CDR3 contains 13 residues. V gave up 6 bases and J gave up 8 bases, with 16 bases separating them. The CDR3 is CASRVDGDRGYTF. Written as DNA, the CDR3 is TGTGCCAGCAGAGTCGACGGGGATCGGGGCTACACCTTC.

CDR3 residues: CASRLAGKETQYF. The CDR3 DNA reads as TGTGCCAGCCGACTAGCGGGAAAAGAGACCCAGTACTTC. This rearrangement joins TRBV27 to TRBJ2-5, with 11 bases matching TRBD2. Germline loops: CDR1 MNHEY, CDR2 SMNVEV (reference sequence). The V and J ends lost 8 bases and 3 bases, in that order; junction bases with no gene match: 2. The CDR3 totals 13 residues.

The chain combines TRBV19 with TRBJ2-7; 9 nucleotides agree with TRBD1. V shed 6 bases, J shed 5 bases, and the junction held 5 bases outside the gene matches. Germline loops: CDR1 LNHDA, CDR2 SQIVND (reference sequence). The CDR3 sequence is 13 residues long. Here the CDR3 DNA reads TGTGCCAGTAGCACAACAGGGGGCGACGAGCAGTACTTC. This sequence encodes CASSTTGGDEQYF.

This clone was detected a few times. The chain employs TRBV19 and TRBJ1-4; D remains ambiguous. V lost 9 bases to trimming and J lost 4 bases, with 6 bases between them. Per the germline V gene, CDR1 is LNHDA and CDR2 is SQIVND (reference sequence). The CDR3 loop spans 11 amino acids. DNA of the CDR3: TGTGCCAGCGGTATTAATGAAAAACTGTTTTTT. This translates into CASGINEKLFF.